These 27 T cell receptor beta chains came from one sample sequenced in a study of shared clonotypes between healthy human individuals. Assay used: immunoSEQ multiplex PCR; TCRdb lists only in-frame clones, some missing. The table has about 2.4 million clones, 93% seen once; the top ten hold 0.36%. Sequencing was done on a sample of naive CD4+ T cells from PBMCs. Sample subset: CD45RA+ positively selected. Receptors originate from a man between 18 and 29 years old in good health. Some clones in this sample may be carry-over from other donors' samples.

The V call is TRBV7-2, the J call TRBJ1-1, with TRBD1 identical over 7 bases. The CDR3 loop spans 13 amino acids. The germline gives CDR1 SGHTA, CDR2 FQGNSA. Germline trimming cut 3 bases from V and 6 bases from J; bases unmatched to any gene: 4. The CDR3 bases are TGTGCCAGCAGCTTTAACAGGGGCCCTGAAGCTTTCTTT. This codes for CASSFNRGPEAFF.

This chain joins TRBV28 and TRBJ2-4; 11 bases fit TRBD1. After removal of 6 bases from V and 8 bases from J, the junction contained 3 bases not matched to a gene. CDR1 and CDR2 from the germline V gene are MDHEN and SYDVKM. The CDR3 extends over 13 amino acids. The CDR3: CASSRDRGDIQYF. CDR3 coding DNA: TGTGCCAGCAGCAGGGACAGGGGGGACATTCAGTACTTC.

The CDR3 loop is CASSCWSGTSVCEQYF. In DNA, the CDR3 is TGTGCCAGCAGTTGTTGGTCCGGGACTAGCGTTTGCGAGCAGTACTTC. The genes are TRBV28 and TRBJ2-5; the match to TRBD2 covers 10 bases. Matching the DNA end better, TRBJ2-7 makes the J call doubtful. The germline gives CDR1 MDHEN, CDR2 SYDVKM. This CDR3 region has 16 residues.

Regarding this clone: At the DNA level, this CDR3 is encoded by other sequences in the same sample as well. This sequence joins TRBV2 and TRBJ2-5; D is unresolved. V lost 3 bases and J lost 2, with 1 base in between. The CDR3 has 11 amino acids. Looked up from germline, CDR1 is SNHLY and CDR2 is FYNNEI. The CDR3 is CASSEQETQYF. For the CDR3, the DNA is TGTGCCAGCAGTGAGCAAGAGACCCAGTACTTC.

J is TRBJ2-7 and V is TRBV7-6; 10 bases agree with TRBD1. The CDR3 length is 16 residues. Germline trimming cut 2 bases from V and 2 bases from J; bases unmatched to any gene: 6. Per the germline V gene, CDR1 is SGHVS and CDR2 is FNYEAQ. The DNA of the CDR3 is TGTGCCAGCAGCTTAATGACCGGACAGGGGGCCTACGAGCAGTACTTC. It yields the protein CASSLMTGQGAYEQYF.

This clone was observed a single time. CDR3 loop: CASSEDGLAPYGYTF. The CDR3 DNA follows: TGTGCCAGCAGTGAGGACGGACTCGCTCCCTATGGCTACACCTTC. This chain uses TRBV6-4 with TRBJ1-2; no clear D. With 3 bases removed from V and 4 bases from J, the gap between germline ends came to 15 bases. Germline CDR1 and CDR2: MRHNA and SNTAGT. The CDR3 contains 15 residues.

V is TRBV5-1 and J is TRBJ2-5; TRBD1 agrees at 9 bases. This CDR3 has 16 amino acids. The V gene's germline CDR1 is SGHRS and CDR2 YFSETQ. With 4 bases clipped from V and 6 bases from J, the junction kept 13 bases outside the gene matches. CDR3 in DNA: TGCGCCAGCAGCAAAGTAACAGGGGGCGTTAAAAAGACCCAGTACTTC. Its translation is CASSKVTGGVKKTQYF.

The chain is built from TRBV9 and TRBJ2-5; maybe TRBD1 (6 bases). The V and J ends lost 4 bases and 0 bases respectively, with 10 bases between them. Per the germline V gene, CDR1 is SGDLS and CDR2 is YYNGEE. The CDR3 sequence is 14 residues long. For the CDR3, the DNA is TGTGCCAGCAGCCCCCAGGGGTACCAAGAGACCCAGTACTTC. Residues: CASSPQGYQETQYF.

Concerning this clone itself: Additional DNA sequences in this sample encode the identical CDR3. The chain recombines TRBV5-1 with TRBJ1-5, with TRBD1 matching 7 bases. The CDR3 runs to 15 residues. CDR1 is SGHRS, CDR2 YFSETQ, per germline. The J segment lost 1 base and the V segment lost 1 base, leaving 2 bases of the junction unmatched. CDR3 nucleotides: TGCGCCAGCAGCTTGACAGGGGCCAGCAATCAGCCCCAGCATTTT. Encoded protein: CASSLTGASNQPQHF. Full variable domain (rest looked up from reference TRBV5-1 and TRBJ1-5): KAGVTQTPRYLIKTRGQQVTLSCSPISGHRSVSWYQQTPGQGLQFLFEYFSETQRNKGNFPGRFSGRQFSNSRSEMNVSTLELGDSALYLCASSLTGASNQPQHFGDGTRLSIL.

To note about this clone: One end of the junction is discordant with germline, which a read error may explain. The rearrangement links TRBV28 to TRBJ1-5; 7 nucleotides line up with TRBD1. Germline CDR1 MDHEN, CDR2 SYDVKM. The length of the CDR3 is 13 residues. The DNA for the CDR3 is TGCGGAGGGGGCCGGAATAGCAATCAGCCCCAGCATTTT. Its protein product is CGGGRNSNQPQHF.

DNA for the CDR3: TGTGCCAGCAGCTTAGGGAGGGGGACTTACACTGAAGCTTTCTTT. The encoded protein is CASSLGRGTYTEAFF. The rearrangement joins TRBV7-9 to TRBJ1-1, with D possibly TRBD1 on 6 matching bases. V was clipped by 1 base and J by 3 bases, with 12 bases between them. The CDR3 extends over 15 amino acids. Germline CDR1 reads SEHNR; CDR2 reads FQNEAQ (reference sequence). Together with reference TRBV7-9 and TRBJ1-1, the CDR3 gives the full variable domain: DTGVSQNPRHKITKRGQNVTFRCDPISEHNRLYWYRQTLGQGPEFLTYFQNEAQLEKSRLLSDRFSAERPKGSFSTLEIQRTEQGDSAMYLCASSLGRGTYTEAFFGQGTRLTVV.

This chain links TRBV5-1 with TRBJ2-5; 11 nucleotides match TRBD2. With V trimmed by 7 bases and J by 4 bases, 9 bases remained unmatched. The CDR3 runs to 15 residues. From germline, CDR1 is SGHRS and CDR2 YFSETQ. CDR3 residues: CASPSGRPQGETQYF. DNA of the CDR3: TGCGCCAGCCCTAGCGGGAGGCCCCAGGGAGAGACCCAGTACTTC.

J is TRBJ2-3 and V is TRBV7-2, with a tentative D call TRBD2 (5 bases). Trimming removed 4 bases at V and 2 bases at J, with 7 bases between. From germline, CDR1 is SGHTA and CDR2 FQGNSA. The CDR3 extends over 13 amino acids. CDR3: CASSSRVTDTQYF. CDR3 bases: TGTGCCAGCAGCTCGCGGGTCACAGATACGCAGTATTTT.

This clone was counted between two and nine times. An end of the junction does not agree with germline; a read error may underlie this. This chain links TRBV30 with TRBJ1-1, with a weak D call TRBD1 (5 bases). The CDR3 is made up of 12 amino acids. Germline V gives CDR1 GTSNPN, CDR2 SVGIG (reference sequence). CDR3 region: CPSGGGDTEAFF. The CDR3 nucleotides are TGCCCAAGTGGAGGAGGGGATACTGAAGCTTTCTTT.

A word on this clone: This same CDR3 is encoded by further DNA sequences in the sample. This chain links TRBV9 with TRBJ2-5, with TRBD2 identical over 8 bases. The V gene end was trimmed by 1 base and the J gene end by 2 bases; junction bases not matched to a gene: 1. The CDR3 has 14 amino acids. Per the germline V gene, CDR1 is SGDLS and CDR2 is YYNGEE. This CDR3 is CASSVTSGQETQYF. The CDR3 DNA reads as TGTGCCAGCAGCGTAACTAGCGGTCAAGAGACCCAGTACTTC.

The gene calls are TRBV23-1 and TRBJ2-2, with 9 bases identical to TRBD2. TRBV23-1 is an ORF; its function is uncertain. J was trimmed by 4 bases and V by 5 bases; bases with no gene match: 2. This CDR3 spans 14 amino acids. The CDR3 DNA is TGCGCCAGCAGTGATAGCGGGAGCACCGGGGAGCTGTTTTTT. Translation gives CASSDSGSTGELFF.

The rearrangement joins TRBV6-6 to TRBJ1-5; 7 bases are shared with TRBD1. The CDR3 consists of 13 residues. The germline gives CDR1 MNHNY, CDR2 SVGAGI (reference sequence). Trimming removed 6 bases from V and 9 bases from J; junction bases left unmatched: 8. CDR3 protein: CASRGTAAGPQHF. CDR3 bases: TGTGCCAGCAGAGGGACAGCGGCCGGGCCCCAGCATTTT.

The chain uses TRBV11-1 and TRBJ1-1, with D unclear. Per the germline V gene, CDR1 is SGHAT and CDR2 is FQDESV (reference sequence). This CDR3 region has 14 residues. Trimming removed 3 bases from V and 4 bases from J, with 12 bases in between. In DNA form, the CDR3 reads TGTGCCAGCAGCTTGTCAATCAGCAGCACTGAAGCTTTCTTT. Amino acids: CASSLSISSTEAFF.

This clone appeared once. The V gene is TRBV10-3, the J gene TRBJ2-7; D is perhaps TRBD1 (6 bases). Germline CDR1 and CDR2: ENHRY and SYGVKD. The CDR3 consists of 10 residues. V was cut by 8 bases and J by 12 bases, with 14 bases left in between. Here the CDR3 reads CAIPTGKAYF. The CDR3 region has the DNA TGTGCCATCCCGACAGGTAAGGCGTACTTC.

The CDR3 here is CASSLGGQGTYEQYF. CDR3 sequence (DNA): TGTGCCAGCAGCTTAGGGGGACAGGGGACTTACGAGCAGTACTTC. V usage is TRBV11-3 and J usage is TRBJ2-7, with 10 nucleotides matching TRBD1. CDR3 length: 15 residues. The germline V gene encodes CDR1 SGHNT and CDR2 YENEEA. With 1 base clipped from V and 4 bases from J, the junction kept 4 bases outside the gene matches.

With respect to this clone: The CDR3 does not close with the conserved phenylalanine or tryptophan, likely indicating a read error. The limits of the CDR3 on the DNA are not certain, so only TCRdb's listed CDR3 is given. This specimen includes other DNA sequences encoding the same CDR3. The chain's CDR3 is CAWARDRAEVSV. V usage is TRBV30 and J usage is TRBJ1-1; TRBD1, the D gene given by the table, was not confirmed from the DNA. In germline, CDR1 is GTSNPN, CDR2 SVGIG (reference sequence). Termini included, the CDR3 measures 12 amino acids.

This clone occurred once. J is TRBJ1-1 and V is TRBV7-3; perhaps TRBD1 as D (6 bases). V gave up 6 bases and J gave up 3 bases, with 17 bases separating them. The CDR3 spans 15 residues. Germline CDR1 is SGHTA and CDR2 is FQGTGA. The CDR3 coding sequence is TGTGCCAGCAGTCAGACCACAGGGATCTACACTGAAGCTTTCTTT. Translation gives CASSQTTGIYTEAFF.

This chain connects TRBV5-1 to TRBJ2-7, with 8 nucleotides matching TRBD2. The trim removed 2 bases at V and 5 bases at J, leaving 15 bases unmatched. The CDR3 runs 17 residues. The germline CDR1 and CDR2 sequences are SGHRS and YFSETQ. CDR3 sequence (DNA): TGCGCCAGCAGCTTTACCTTAATCTCTACGCGGGGGGACGAGCAGTACTTC. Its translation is CASSFTLISTRGDEQYF.

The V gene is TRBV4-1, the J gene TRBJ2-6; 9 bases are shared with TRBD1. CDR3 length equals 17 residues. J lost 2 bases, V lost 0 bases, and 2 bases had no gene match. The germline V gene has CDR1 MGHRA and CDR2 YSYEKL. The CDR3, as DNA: TGCGCCAGCAGCCAAGAATGGGACAGGGCTGGGGCCAACGTCCTGACTTTC. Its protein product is CASSQEWDRAGANVLTF.

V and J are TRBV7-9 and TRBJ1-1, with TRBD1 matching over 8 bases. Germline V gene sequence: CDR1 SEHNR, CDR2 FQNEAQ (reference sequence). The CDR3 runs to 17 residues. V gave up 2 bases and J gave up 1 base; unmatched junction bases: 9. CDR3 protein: CASSLPGATGENTEAFF. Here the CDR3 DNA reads TGTGCCAGCAGCTTACCGGGGGCGACAGGGGAGAACACTGAAGCTTTCTTT.

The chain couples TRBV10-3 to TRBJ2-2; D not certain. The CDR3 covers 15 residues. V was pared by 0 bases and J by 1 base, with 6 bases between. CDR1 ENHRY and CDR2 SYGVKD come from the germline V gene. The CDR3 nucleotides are TGTGCCATCAGTGAGTCGGGCCGGAACACCGGGGAGCTGTTTTTT. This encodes CAISESGRNTGELFF.

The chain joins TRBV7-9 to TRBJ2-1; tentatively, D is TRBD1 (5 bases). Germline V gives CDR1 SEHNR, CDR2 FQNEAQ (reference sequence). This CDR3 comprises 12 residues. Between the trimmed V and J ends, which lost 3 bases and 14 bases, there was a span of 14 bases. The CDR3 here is CASSFPDTPKFF. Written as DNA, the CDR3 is TGTGCCAGCAGCTTTCCGGACACCCCCAAGTTCTTC.